These 30 T cell receptor beta chains share one sample of origin, sequenced in a study of CD4 T cells in relation to SARS-CoV-2 and coronaviruses. Sequencing was performed with immunoSEQ multiplex PCR; in TCRdb, only in-frame clones are kept and a portion is missing. Among tens of thousands of clones listed, 90% to 95% were seen once. The sequencing input was naive CD4+ T cells from PBMCs. As to subset: naive CD4+ T cells isolated by negative enrichment. All receptors derive from an adult with COVID-19.

In this sample, this clone turned up once. The chain joins TRBV4-1 to TRBJ2-3, with TRBD2 identical over 9 bases. The CDR3 runs 16 residues. J lost 10 bases, V lost 5 bases, and 16 bases had no gene match. Germline V gives CDR1 MGHRA, CDR2 YSYEKL. CDR3 amino acids: CASSVSGSTPFFAQYF. The CDR3 region has the DNA TGCGCCAGCAGCGTTAGCGGGAGCACTCCGTTTTTTGCGCAGTATTTT.

The chain carries TRBV7-2 and TRBJ2-3; TRBD2 matches at 12 bases. Per germline, CDR1 SGHTA and CDR2 FQGNSA. The CDR3 spans 14 residues. V lost 1 base and J lost 9; bases outside the gene matches: 2. The CDR3 reads CASSLGLAGETQYF. The CDR3 DNA sequence: TGTGCCAGCAGCTTAGGACTAGCGGGAGAAACGCAGTATTTT.

The chain uses TRBV28 and TRBJ2-3; TRBD2 might be the D (8 bases). Germline CDR1 is MDHEN and CDR2 is SYDVKM. The length of the CDR3 is 15 residues. V lost 7 bases and J 1 base, leaving 15 bases between the germline ends. In DNA form, the CDR3 reads TGTGCCAGCACCCGTAGCGGGACAGGCACAGATACGCAGTATTTT. Protein: CASTRSGTGTDTQYF.

This chain links TRBV4-3 with TRBJ2-2; no clear D. This CDR3 spans 17 amino acids. Looked up from germline, CDR1 is LGHNA and CDR2 is YSLEER. Trimming cost V 0 bases and J 7 bases, with 18 bases left between them. The chain's CDR3 is CASSQEPPQAVVGELFF. CDR3 DNA sequence: TGCGCCAGCAGCCAAGAACCTCCCCAGGCTGTCGTCGGGGAGCTGTTTTTT.

The chain couples TRBV18 to TRBJ1-6; no clear D. V lost 4 bases to trimming and J lost 5 bases, with 3 bases between them. Germline V gives CDR1 KGHSH, CDR2 LQKENI. This CDR3 has 12 amino acids. CDR3 bases: TGTGCCAGCTCACGAGATAATTCACCCCTCCACTTT. It yields the protein CASSRDNSPLHF.

The chain recombines TRBV30 with TRBJ2-7; D is unresolved. The germline gives CDR1 GTSNPN, CDR2 SVGIG (reference sequence). CDR3 length equals 14 residues. The ends were cut back, 2 bases at V and 0 bases at J, with 11 bases in the middle. The DNA of the CDR3 is TGTGCCTGGAGTCAACAAATGGGCTCCTACGAGCAGTACTTC. The encoded protein is CAWSQQMGSYEQYF.

The chain has TRBV29-1 and TRBJ1-6, with a possible D match to TRBD1 (5 bases). The CDR3 extends over 13 amino acids. Germline values: CDR1 SQVTM, CDR2 ANQGSEA. V dropped 4 bases and J dropped 10 bases, with 14 bases sitting between them. The CDR3 DNA follows: TGCAGCGTTGGTGCGGGGGGAGGATCACCCCTCCACTTT. Its protein product is CSVGAGGGSPLHF.

The chain couples TRBV28 to TRBJ2-1; 14 nucleotides line up with TRBD2. Trimming cost V 5 bases and J 0 bases; bases outside gene matches: 9. The CDR3 consists of 19 residues. The germline gives CDR1 MDHEN, CDR2 SYDVKM. The CDR3 is CASSPRRLAGGTSYNEQFF. CDR3 DNA: TGTGCCAGCAGTCCAAGAAGACTAGCGGGGGGGACCTCCTACAATGAGCAGTTCTTC.

This clone has only a few counts. The J gene is TRBJ2-3, the V gene TRBV7-2; TRBD1 matches at 8 bases. V lost 3 bases and J lost 6; bases outside the gene matches: 5. This CDR3 is built from 14 residues. CDR1 is SGHTA, CDR2 FQGNSA, per germline. The CDR3 sequence: CASSFGQGGDTQYF. The CDR3 DNA is TGTGCCAGCAGCTTTGGACAGGGCGGGGATACGCAGTATTTT.

The chain recombines TRBV5-1 with TRBJ2-1; D call uncertain. Germline-derived CDR1 and CDR2 are SGHRS and YFSETQ. The CDR3 is 22 amino acids. V lost 0 bases and J 0 bases, leaving 28 bases between the germline ends. The CDR3 DNA sequence: TGCGCCAGCAGCTTGGCCGGGCACGTTCAGCGTGTCACTCACTTCTCCTACAATGAGCAGTTCTTC. It specifies CASSLAGHVQRVTHFSYNEQFF.

The chain employs TRBV30 and TRBJ2-7; possible D gene TRBD1, 5 bases. The germline gives CDR1 GTSNPN, CDR2 SVGIG (reference sequence). The CDR3 runs 14 residues. V gave up 2 bases and J gave up 2 bases, with 13 bases separating them. CDR3 bases: TGTGCCTGGAGTAGGAAAGGACAACCCTACGAGCAGTACTTC. It is translated as CAWSRKGQPYEQYF.

This chain links TRBV9 with TRBJ2-3; D perhaps matches TRBD1 (5 bases). Trimming left V 1 base short and J 3 bases short, with 6 bases between. The germline CDR1 and CDR2 sequences are SGDLS and YYNGEE. The CDR3 has 13 amino acids. CDR3 sequence reads: CASSVQGTDTQYF. In nucleotides, the CDR3 is TGTGCCAGCAGCGTACAGGGAACAGATACGCAGTATTTT.

This clone occurred a few times. V is TRBV5-6 and J is TRBJ1-4, with 7 bases aligning to TRBD1. V shed 2 bases, J shed 6 bases, and the junction held 4 bases outside the gene matches. CDR1 and CDR2 (germline): SGHDT, YYEEEE. This CDR3 has 14 residues. In DNA form, the CDR3 reads TGTGCCAGCAGCTTCAGACAGGGAGATGAAAAACTGTTTTTT. Translating it yields CASSFRQGDEKLFF.

The chain recombines TRBV15 with TRBJ1-1; weak D call: TRBD1 (5 bases). Trimming stripped 5 bases from V and 4 bases from J, with 17 bases between. Germline-derived CDR1 and CDR2 are LNHNV and YYDKDF (reference sequence). This CDR3 has 15 residues. CDR3 amino acids: CATSARGRDRTEAFF. The CDR3 nucleotides read TGTGCCACCAGCGCGCGGGGCCGAGACCGCACTGAAGCTTTCTTT.

The CDR3 DNA reads TGCGCCAGCAGCCAAGGGTTATATAACACTGAAGCTTTCTTT. Translating it yields CASSQGLYNTEAFF. The V and J genes are TRBV4-3 and TRBJ1-1, with D uncertain. The CDR3 length is 14 residues. Germline CDR1 LGHNA, CDR2 YSLEER. With 1 base removed from V and 2 bases from J, the gap between germline ends came to 8 bases.

The genes are TRBV28 and TRBJ2-4; possibly TRBD2 for D (6 bases). CDR1 MDHEN and CDR2 SYDVKM come from the germline V gene. This CDR3 spans 14 amino acids. V was cut by 0 bases and J by 7 bases, with 10 bases left in between. The CDR3 DNA is TGTGCCAGCAGTTTATGGTCAGGGAGGAACATTCAGTACTTC. It translates to CASSLWSGRNIQYF.

V is TRBV9 and J is TRBJ2-3, with D hard to call. The germline V gene has CDR1 SGDLS and CDR2 YYNGEE. The V and J ends lost 0 bases and 0 bases respectively, with 5 bases between them. This CDR3 region has 14 residues. DNA for the CDR3: TGTGCCAGCAGCGTAGTTGTTAGCACAGATACGCAGTATTTT. Translation: CASSVVVSTDTQYF.

The gene calls are TRBV4-1 and TRBJ2-5; 13 nucleotides align to TRBD2. Germline V gives CDR1 MGHRA, CDR2 YSYEKL. Losses at the gene ends were 4 bases for V and 3 bases for J; bases not matched to a gene: 5. This CDR3 is 16 amino acids long. DNA of the CDR3: TGCGCCAGCAGCCGGGCCGGGACTAGCGGGGAAGAGACCCAGTACTTC. Its protein product is CASSRAGTSGEETQYF.

The chain uses TRBV4-3 and TRBJ2-7; 7 bases are a match to TRBD2. V lost 0 bases to trimming and J lost 0 bases; unmatched junction nucleotides: 2. CDR1 LGHNA and CDR2 YSLEER come from the germline V gene. This CDR3 is built from 15 residues. The DNA for the CDR3 is TGCGCCAGCAGCCAAGAAGGCGGGAGCTCCTACGAGCAGTACTTC. This translates into CASSQEGGSSYEQYF.

The J gene is TRBJ2-7, the V gene TRBV6-2 or TRBV6-3; the D gene is possibly TRBD2 (6 bases). The germline V gene encodes CDR1 MNHEY and CDR2 SVGEGT. The CDR3 sequence is 13 residues long. With 5 bases removed from V and 3 bases from J, the gap between germline ends came to 11 bases. CDR3 bases: TGTGCCAGCAGTCTTACGGGAGACTACGAGCAGTACTTC. Encoded protein: CASSLTGDYEQYF.

V usage is TRBV6-4 and J usage is TRBJ2-1; TRBD2 aligns across 8 bases. CDR1 is MRHNA and CDR2 is SNTAGT in the germline V gene. With 6 bases clipped from V and 7 bases from J, the junction kept 11 bases outside the gene matches. The CDR3 contains 15 residues. In DNA, the CDR3 is TGTGCCAGCAGCATAACTAGCGGAGGGACAAATGAGCAGTTCTTC. It specifies CASSITSGGTNEQFF.

V is TRBV5-1 and J is TRBJ1-3; possibly TRBD1 for D (5 bases). This CDR3 region has 15 residues. V dropped 4 bases and J dropped 16 bases, with 27 bases sitting between them. Germline values: CDR1 SGHRS, CDR2 YFSETQ. CDR3 amino acids: CASSDSRGAKEILYF. CDR3 in DNA: TGCGCCAGCAGCGACTCAAGAGGGGCGAAAGAAATTTTGTATTTT.

This rearrangement joins TRBV7-9 to TRBJ2-5; a weak D match, TRBD2 (5 bases). The germline V and J ends were trimmed by 1 base and 7 bases, with 16 bases remaining between them. The CDR3 covers 15 residues. Germline assignment: CDR1 SEHNR and CDR2 FQNEAQ (reference sequence). The DNA of the CDR3 is TGTGCCAGCAGCTTAGAATTGGCGAGCGGAGCGACCCAGTACTTC. Translated, it gives CASSLELASGATQYF.

CDR3 DNA: TGTGCCAGCAGCTTTCTTCCCGGGTGGAGCACCGGGGAGCTGTTTTTT. This encodes CASSFLPGWSTGELFF. The V and J genes are TRBV7-2 and TRBJ2-2; unclear D gene. Per the germline V gene, CDR1 is SGHTA and CDR2 is FQGNSA. Trimming stripped 3 bases from V and 4 bases from J, with 15 bases between. This CDR3 has 16 amino acids.

The chain employs TRBV7-2 and TRBJ2-3, with D possibly being TRBD2 (6 bases). This CDR3 is built from 15 residues. The germline gives CDR1 SGHTA, CDR2 FQGNSA. The ends were cut back, 1 base at V and 4 bases at J, with 12 bases in the middle. The CDR3 reads CASSLVPGSADTQYF. CDR3 DNA: TGTGCCAGCAGCTTAGTCCCCGGGAGCGCAGATACGCAGTATTTT.

V and J are TRBV6-5 and TRBJ2-3; D unresolved. Deletions cut 6 bases from V and 4 bases from J, with 14 bases between. This CDR3 comprises 14 residues. Germline CDR1 reads MNHEY; CDR2 reads SVGAGI. The chain's CDR3 is CASSPRPSPDTQYF. For the CDR3, the DNA is TGTGCCAGCAGCCCGAGACCGAGCCCAGATACGCAGTATTTT.

The chain carries TRBV12-3 or TRBV12-4 and TRBJ1-1, with no clear D. Trimming cost V 6 bases and J 4 bases, with 9 bases left between them. The CDR3 extends over 12 amino acids. The CDR3 nucleotides read TGTGCCAGCAGCTTGGCTAGCACTGAAGCTTTCTTT. It is translated as CASSLASTEAFF.

The chain links TRBV5-1 to TRBJ2-5; TRBD2 agrees at 15 bases. Germline lookup yields CDR1 SGHRS and CDR2 YFSETQ. The V and J ends lost 4 bases and 4 bases, in that order; junction bases with no gene match: 8. The CDR3 covers 17 residues. The CDR3 DNA is TGCGCCAGCAGCCATGGACTAGCGGGAGGGATGGGAGAGACCCAGTACTTC. It translates to CASSHGLAGGMGETQYF.

The chain carries TRBV7-8 and TRBJ1-3; D is possibly TRBD1 (5 bases). The CDR3 is made up of 15 amino acids. Trimming removed 5 bases at V and 4 bases at J, with 15 bases between. Germline V gives CDR1 SGHVS, CDR2 FQNEAQ. This chain's CDR3 is CASSRVGAAGNTIYF. CDR3 nucleotides: TGTGCCAGCAGCCGAGTCGGGGCGGCCGGAAACACCATATATTTT.

V is TRBV28 and J is TRBJ2-7; D gene ambiguous. This CDR3 has 11 amino acids. CDR1 is MDHEN and CDR2 is SYDVKM in the germline V gene. Trimming shortened V by 5 bases and J by 3 bases, and 5 bases separated the two germline ends. The CDR3 region is CASSLGYEQYF. CDR3 bases: TGTGCCAGCAGTCTGGGCTACGAGCAGTACTTC.